The clone carrying this T cell receptor (beta chain) has just one count. This sample was included in a study of graft-versus-host responses after intestinal transplantation. Clones were read by immunoSEQ multiplex PCR, and TCRdb kept only the in-frame ones, dropping some. The table lists about 25,000 clones, over 85% of them singletons. The CDR3 spans 11 residues. CDR1 is SGHRS, CDR2 YFSETQ, per germline. Trimming removed 3 bases at V and 3 bases at J, with 3 bases between. This receptor was taken from a human patient who received an intestinal transplant, so some T cells may come from the graft donor. The sequences come from PBMCs, collected roughly 32 days after intestinal transplant. The chain uses TRBV5-1 and TRBJ2-5; D unresolved. The CDR3 DNA follows: TGCGCCAGCAGCTCTAAAGAGACCCAGTACTTC. Translating gives CASSSKETQYF.